One and the same sample provided the 27 T cell receptor beta chains below, sequenced in a study of shared T cell receptors in the human thymus. The method was immunoSEQ multiplex PCR; TCRdb's version includes in-frame clones alone and lacks a portion of them. The sample holds 700,000 or so clones; 80% to 90% are singletons and the top ten take around 0.01%. These data are also associated with another study on human thymus T cells.

Sequences were obtained from thymocytes. The receptors shown here come from a girl under three years old with a congenital heart defect.

The chain is built from TRBV7-2 and TRBJ1-2; 7 nucleotides agree with TRBD1. V dropped 2 bases and J dropped 1; count of bases not matched to a gene: 1. Germline CDR1 and CDR2: SGHTA and FQGNSA. This CDR3 is 14 amino acids long. Here the CDR3 reads CASSLWDSNYGYTF. As DNA, the CDR3 is TGTGCCAGCAGCTTATGGGACAGTAACTATGGCTACACCTTC.

Notes on this clone: One end of the junction does not line up with germline, which may come from a read error. The gene calls are TRBV5-5 and TRBJ2-7, with TRBD2 as a possible D gene (6 bases). Germline CDR1 SGHKS, CDR2 YYEKEE (reference sequence). The CDR3 contains 14 residues. CDR3 bases: TGTGCCAGCAGCCCGGGGGAGACTCCCCTTAACCTATGCTTC. It encodes CASSPGETPLNLCF.

The gene calls are TRBV27 and TRBJ1-5, with TRBD1 identical over 7 bases. V lost 5 bases, J lost 0 bases, and 16 bases stayed unmatched. This CDR3 contains 19 residues. Germline V gene lookup returns CDR1 MNHEY and CDR2 SMNVEV (reference sequence). The CDR3 sequence: CASSATGESTIYSNQPQHF. Written as DNA, the CDR3 is TGTGCCAGCAGTGCCACAGGGGAGTCAACAATTTATAGCAATCAGCCCCAGCATTTT.

The chain employs TRBV28 and TRBJ2-7, with 8 bases aligning to TRBD1. After removal of 5 bases from V and 4 bases from J, the junction contained 13 bases not matched to a gene. This CDR3 contains 16 residues. From germline, CDR1 is MDHEN and CDR2 SYDVKM. Here the CDR3 reads CASSPEDRVGAYEQYF. The CDR3 DNA reads as TGTGCCAGCAGTCCCGAGGACAGGGTAGGTGCGTACGAGCAGTACTTC.

This clone was recorded only once. V usage is TRBV19 and J usage is TRBJ2-1; D uncertain. Germline V gives CDR1 LNHDA, CDR2 SQIVND (reference sequence). Trimming took 5 bases from V and 4 from J, leaving 12 bases between them. The CDR3 loop spans 14 amino acids. The chain's CDR3 is CASSVLEPYNEQFF. The CDR3 bases are TGTGCCAGTAGTGTCCTAGAGCCTTACAATGAGCAGTTCTTC.

CDR3 protein: CASSLREGIVPYEQYF. In nucleotides, the CDR3 is TGTGCCAGCAGTTTACGGGAGGGGATCGTCCCCTACGAGCAGTACTTC. The gene calls are TRBV27 and TRBJ2-7; 8 bases fit TRBD2. There are 16 residues in the CDR3. Per germline, CDR1 MNHEY and CDR2 SMNVEV (reference sequence). Trimming removed 2 bases from V and 2 bases from J; junction bases left unmatched: 8.

For this clone: This specimen includes other DNA sequences encoding the same CDR3. The chain recombines TRBV5-6 with TRBJ2-5; D is undetermined. In germline, CDR1 is SGHDT, CDR2 YYEEEE. Deletions cut 1 base from V and 0 bases from J, with 4 bases between. The CDR3 length is 13 residues. The CDR3 DNA is TGTGCCAGCAGCTTGTACTACCAAGAGACCCAGTACTTC. The encoded protein is CASSLYYQETQYF.

The CDR3 DNA is TGCGCCAGCAGCTCGGACAGGGGATTGAACACTGAAGCTTTCTTT. It is translated as CASSSDRGLNTEAFF. The genes are TRBV5-1 and TRBJ1-1, with TRBD1 matching over 9 bases. CDR1 SGHRS and CDR2 YFSETQ come from the germline V gene. CDR3 length equals 15 residues. Losses at the gene ends were 3 bases for V and 0 bases for J; bases not matched to a gene: 3.

This clone was seen once. The chain joins TRBV5-6 to TRBJ2-5, with TRBD2 as a possible D gene (5 bases). The J call is uncertain, as TRBJ2-7 better fits the DNA end. The CDR3 length is 15 residues. Germline V gene data show CDR1 as SGHDT and CDR2 as YYEEEE. The CDR3 reads CASSLEFGGDYEQYF. Here the CDR3 DNA reads TGTGCCAGCAGCTTGGAATTTGGAGGCGACTACGAGCAGTACTTC.

The chain joins TRBV10-3 to TRBJ2-7; 8 bases are shared with TRBD1. Germline CDR1 and CDR2: ENHRY and SYGVKD. The V segment lost 8 bases and the J segment 2 bases; nucleotides outside the gene matches: 5. The CDR3 is made up of 13 amino acids. This CDR3 is CAIAGQAPYEQYF. CDR3 nucleotide sequence: TGTGCCATCGCGGGACAGGCCCCCTACGAGCAGTACTTC.

The rearrangement joins TRBV5-6 to TRBJ2-7; 9 nucleotides line up with TRBD1. The CDR3 has 17 amino acids. CDR1 is SGHDT, CDR2 YYEEEE, per germline. With V trimmed by 4 bases and J by 5 bases, 16 bases remained unmatched. CDR3 coding DNA: TGTGCCAGCAGCCGTCACAAGAAAACAGGGGGCCTAAACGAGCAGTACTTC. Its translation is CASSRHKKTGGLNEQYF.

This clone was observed a handful of times. The chain has TRBV19 and TRBJ1-2; 12 nucleotides agree with TRBD1. With V trimmed by 7 bases and J by 4 bases, 7 bases remained unmatched. Looked up from germline, CDR1 is LNHDA and CDR2 is SQIVND (reference sequence). The CDR3 loop spans 15 amino acids. For the CDR3, the DNA is TGTGCCAGTAATCCGGGACAGGGGGCGGCCTATGGCTACACCTTC. Amino acid sequence: CASNPGQGAAYGYTF.

The V call is TRBV18, the J call TRBJ1-2, with TRBD1 identical over 7 bases. The germline V gene encodes CDR1 KGHSH and CDR2 LQKENI. CDR3 length: 17 amino acids. V shed 2 bases and J 0 bases; nucleotides not matched to a gene: 9. The CDR3 loop reads CASSPGTDQGTNYGYTF. The CDR3, as DNA: TGTGCCAGCTCACCAGGGACAGATCAAGGTACTAACTATGGCTACACCTTC.

This chain uses TRBV4-3 with TRBJ2-2, with TRBD2 identical over 13 bases. The CDR3 is 21 amino acids. V lost 2 bases and J lost 4; bases outside the gene matches: 16. CDR1 is LGHNA, CDR2 YSLEER, per germline. The chain's CDR3 is CASSQLAHLGTSGDRTGELFF. The DNA for the CDR3 is TGCGCCAGCAGCCAATTGGCCCATTTGGGGACTAGCGGGGACCGCACCGGGGAGCTGTTTTTT.

The chain couples TRBV7-8 to TRBJ2-3; 11 bases map to TRBD2. Germline-derived CDR1 and CDR2 are SGHVS and FQNEAQ. The CDR3 covers 18 residues. J lost 6 bases, V lost 4 bases, and 15 bases had no gene match. CDR3 in amino acids: CASSSRLRLAGGRDTQYF. CDR3 bases: TGTGCCAGCAGCTCGCGACTGCGATTAGCGGGGGGGCGGGATACGCAGTATTTT.

This clone is a singleton in its sample. The V call is TRBV30, the J call TRBJ2-5, with D possibly matching TRBD2 (6 bases). Between the trimmed V and J ends, which lost 4 bases and 4 bases, there was a span of 16 bases. CDR1 and CDR2 (germline): GTSNPN, SVGIG (reference sequence). The CDR3 contains 14 residues. The CDR3 sequence is CAWMAGPGIETQYF. CDR3 in DNA: TGTGCCTGGATGGCGGGGCCGGGGATAGAGACCCAGTACTTC. Looking up the rest from reference TRBV30 and TRBJ2-5 gives the full variable domain: SQTIHQWPATLVQPVGSPLSLECTVEGTSNPNLYWYRQAAGRGLQLLFYSVGIGQISSEVPQNLSASRPQDRQFILSSKKLLLSDSGFYLCAWMAGPGIETQYFGPGTRLLVL.

V and J are TRBV6-1 and TRBJ1-1, with 9 bases matching TRBD1. J lost 4 bases, V lost 4 bases, and 4 bases had no gene match. The CDR3 runs to 14 residues. Germline V gene data show CDR1 as MNHNS and CDR2 as SASEGT. The CDR3 nucleotides are TGTGCCAGCAGTGGACAGGGGGTAGGCACTGAAGCTTTCTTT. Translated, it gives CASSGQGVGTEAFF.

This sequence joins TRBV18 and TRBJ2-3; 7 bases agree with TRBD1. The V gene end was trimmed by 3 bases and the J gene end by 5 bases; junction bases not matched to a gene: 8. CDR1 KGHSH and CDR2 LQKENI come from the germline V gene. This CDR3 comprises 15 residues. The CDR3 region is CASSPGAGGLDTQYF. The CDR3 DNA sequence: TGTGCCAGCTCACCGGGGGCAGGGGGTCTAGATACGCAGTATTTT.

The rearrangement links TRBV9 to TRBJ1-1; perhaps TRBD1 as D (5 bases). CDR1 is SGDLS and CDR2 is YYNGEE in the germline V gene. V was trimmed by 0 bases and J by 5 bases, leaving 14 bases between them. This CDR3 is built from 15 residues. This CDR3 reads CASSVGERGGTEAFF. CDR3 nucleotides: TGTGCCAGCAGCGTAGGGGAAAGGGGAGGGACTGAAGCTTTCTTT. The complete variable domain, with remaining parts taken from reference TRBV9 and TRBJ1-1, reads DSGVTQTPKHLITATGQRVTLRCSPRSGDLSVYWYQQSLDQGLQFLIQYYNGEERAKGNILERFSAQQFPDLHSELNLSSLELGDSALYFCASSVGERGGTEAFFGQGTRLTVV.

This sequence joins TRBV21-1 and TRBJ1-2. TRBV21-1 is assigned pseudogene status. CDR3 length: 13 amino acids. Written as DNA, the CDR3 is TGTGCCGCGGGAGTCCTGGAGGAATATGGCTACACCTTC. It is translated as CAAGVLEEYGYTF.

The gene calls are TRBV7-8 and TRBJ1-2; D might be TRBD1 (6 bases). V lost 2 bases and J lost 3, with 16 bases in between. This CDR3 is built from 16 residues. Germline V CDR1 and CDR2: SGHVS, FQNEAQ. The CDR3 DNA reads TGTGCCAGCAGCTTATTTAGGGGGGGGGTGGACTATGGCTACACCTTC. Amino acids: CASSLFRGGVDYGYTF. Full variable domain (outside the CDR3, taken from reference TRBV7-8 and TRBJ1-2): GAGVSQSPRYKVAKRGQDVALRCDPISGHVSLFWYQQALGQGPEFLTYFQNEAQLDKSGLPSDRFFAERPEGSVSTLKIQRTQQEDSAVYLCASSLFRGGVDYGYTFGSGTRLTVV.

The chain recombines TRBV29-1 with TRBJ1-2, with 8 nucleotides matching TRBD1. V gave up 5 bases and J gave up 1 base; unmatched junction bases: 15. The length of the CDR3 is 17 residues. CDR1 is SQVTM, CDR2 ANQGSEA, per germline. CDR3 coding DNA: TGCAGCGTTCCAGGAGGGCAGGGGGCTTTTCTTAACTATGGCTACACCTTC. It codes for CSVPGGQGAFLNYGYTF.

The chain has TRBV14 and TRBJ1-1; D possibly corresponds to TRBD1 (5 bases). The CDR3 consists of 13 residues. V shed 0 bases and J shed 11 bases, with 13 bases lying between them. Germline lookup yields CDR1 SGHDN and CDR2 FVKESK. The CDR3 region is CASSQDVSGGAFF. DNA of the CDR3: TGTGCCAGCAGCCAAGACGTTAGTGGGGGGGCTTTCTTT.

The chain is built from TRBV5-1 and TRBJ1-2; D gene ambiguous. The CDR3 covers 13 residues. V gave up 4 bases and J gave up 8 bases, with 15 bases separating them. The germline gives CDR1 SGHRS, CDR2 YFSETQ. For the CDR3, the DNA is TGCGCCAGCAGCCTTGGAGGCCTTATGGGCTACACCTTC. Translating gives CASSLGGLMGYTF. Full variable domain (remainder filled in from reference TRBV5-1 and TRBJ1-2): KAGVTQTPRYLIKTRGQQVTLSCSPISGHRSVSWYQQTPGQGLQFLFEYFSETQRNKGNFPGRFSGRQFSNSRSEMNVSTLELGDSALYLCASSLGGLMGYTFGSGTRLTVV.

V gene TRBV2 combines with J gene TRBJ1-2; weak D call: TRBD1 (6 bases). Looked up from germline, CDR1 is SNHLY and CDR2 is FYNNEI. This CDR3 comprises 13 residues. The V gene lost 6 bases and the J gene lost 0 bases, with 8 bases spanning the gap. The CDR3 region is CASSYRANYGYTF. The CDR3 DNA follows: TGTGCCAGCAGCTACAGGGCTAACTATGGCTACACCTTC.

The chain uses TRBV2 and TRBJ2-5, with 8 bases that match TRBD1. CDR1 SNHLY and CDR2 FYNNEI come from the germline V gene. The CDR3 length is 14 residues. V was clipped by 9 bases and J by 5 bases; unmatched bases: 11. CDR3 DNA: TGTGCCAGTGCGACAGGGGTCATGGGGGAGACCCAGTACTTC. This encodes CASATGVMGETQYF.

The rearrangement links TRBV4-3 to TRBJ2-3, with D possibly being TRBD2 (6 bases). V lost 0 bases, J lost 1 base, and 11 bases lay in between. Germline-derived CDR1 and CDR2 are LGHNA and YSLEER. The CDR3 is 16 amino acids. This chain's CDR3 is CASSQERDSCTDTQYF. Written as DNA, the CDR3 is TGCGCCAGCAGCCAAGAGAGGGACTCCTGCACAGATACGCAGTATTTT.